This TCR beta chain was identified in a study of blood T cell repertoires in COVID-19. The wider study: The United States, Italy and Spain provided the acute and convalescent COVID-19 samples. PBMCs, B-cell-depleted T cells, or T cells were the source of the cDNA or gDNA that made up the material.

Germline lookup yields CDR1 SGHRS and CDR2 YFSETQ. CDR3 length equals 16 residues. Trimming at V came to 4 bases and at J to 1 base, leaving 11 bases not matched to a gene. In the authors' workflow: Quantification of nucleated cells was approximated via reference gene primer amplification. The data were produced by immunoSEQ multiplex PCR, yet TCRdb's version contains in-frame clones alone and is incomplete. V and J calls and clone size are given by that table; D and trimming were obtained from the DNA. The sample records 200,000 to 300,000 clones, approximately 86% being singletons. This chain links TRBV5-1 with TRBJ2-7; 7 nucleotides agree with TRBD1. This clonotype was sampled from a man in his forties who had recovered from COVID-19. Source material: peripheral blood. The CDR3 is CASSRLWTGLSYEQYF. The CDR3 DNA reads TGCGCCAGCAGCAGACTGTGGACAGGACTGTCCTACGAGCAGTACTTC.